Sequencing of this T cell receptor (beta chain) was carried out in a study of CD8 T cells in Susac syndrome. The authors reverse transcribed roughly 0.5 to 1 ug RNA with random hexamers. MiXCR, run by TCRdb on the immunoSEQ multiplex PCR reads, gives a single entry per CDR3 protein. This table has about 280,000 distinct CDR3 sequences, roughly 84% appearing once. In its sample, this clonotype was seen once. Negative isolation was used for CD8+ and CD4+ T cells and FACS enrichment for TEMRA cells. Germline CDR1 is SEHNR and CDR2 is FQNEAQ (reference sequence). The V and J ends lost 4 bases and 1 base respectively, with 11 bases between them. The CDR3 sequence is 15 residues long.

This TCR was sampled from a human donor with multiple sclerosis. The source material was CD8+ T cells from PBMCs. The chain joins TRBV7-9 to TRBJ2-1; D assignment may be TRBD1 or TRBD2 (7 bases each). The CDR3 is CASSSGGESYNEQFF. In DNA, the CDR3 is TGTGCCAGCAGCTCAGGGGGGGAATCCTACAATGAGCAGTTCTTC.